This paragraph covers one TCR beta chain sequence. This sample was taken from a study of cytomegalovirus exposure and HLA in healthy donors. In the study overall: The roughly 120 validation repertoires, a later analysis reported, used the same platform as the 550 to 700 repertoires from the first cohort.

The CDR3 loop spans 14 amino acids. CDR1 and CDR2 (germline): SGHRS, YFSETQ. The germline V and J ends were trimmed by 2 bases and 7 bases, with 12 bases remaining between them. Method: immunoSEQ multiplex PCR; TCRdb's copy keeps in-frame clones and lacks some. The sample has 120,000 to 150,000 clones, approximately 93% seen once. The TCR sequence derives from a man younger than 30 in good health and CMV-seronegative. The J gene is TRBJ2-2, the V gene TRBV5-1; D is perhaps TRBD2 (6 bases). The sequenced material came from PBMCs. In DNA form, the CDR3 reads TGCGCCAGCAGCTTAGGGCGGGGCGGCGGGGAGCTGTTTTTT. Protein sequence: CASSLGRGGGELFF.